This entry lists 11 T cell receptor beta chains sequenced from one sample in a study of T cells after yellow fever vaccination. MiXCR was run by TCRdb on the 5' RACE reads, yielding one entry per CDR3 protein. The sample yields about 210,000 distinct CDR3 sequences, approximately 6.7% seen once. The starting material was CD4+ T cells sorted from PBMCs, obtained on the day of the yellow fever booster vaccination. The source of these receptors is a man under 40 who received the YFV17D yellow fever vaccine.

Points on this clonotype: A much larger clone lies a single base off, so this may be a read error. The chain uses TRBV7-2 and TRBJ2-7; 7 bases are shared with TRBD1. Germline V CDR1 and CDR2: SGHTA, FQGNSA. This CDR3 is 12 amino acids long. The CDR3 sequence is CATSTRQGKQYF. CDR3 bases: TGTGCCACCAGCACAAGACAGGGCAAGCAGTACTTC.

There are many counts of this clonotype. This chain connects TRBV3-1 to TRBJ2-7; D is ambiguous. The length of the CDR3 is 14 residues. Germline values: CDR1 LGHDT, CDR2 YNNKEL (reference sequence). Trimming removed 5 bases from V and 1 base from J, with 12 bases in between. CDR3 loop: CASSLSNPSYEQYF. CDR3 bases: TGTGCCAGCAGCTTATCGAATCCTTCCTACGAGCAGTACTTC.

The chain is built from TRBV20-1 and TRBJ2-3; the D is unclear. CDR1 is DFQATT and CDR2 is SNEGSKA in the germline V gene (reference sequence). Trimming removed 0 bases at V and 4 bases at J, with 11 bases between. The CDR3 loop spans 14 amino acids. The CDR3 sequence: CSARETSLADTQYF. The CDR3 coding sequence is TGCAGTGCTAGAGAAACGTCGCTAGCAGATACGCAGTATTTT.

Many counts were recorded for this clonotype. This chain connects TRBV12-3 or TRBV12-4 to TRBJ2-2, with D maybe TRBD2 (6 bases). The CDR3 covers 14 residues. With 6 bases removed from V and 3 bases from J, the gap between germline ends came to 11 bases. CDR3 nucleotide sequence: TGTGCCAGCAGCCTGGGGACTGACACCGGGGAGCTGTTTTTT. Its translation is CASSLGTDTGELFF.

This clonotype was seen a handful of times. The chain has TRBV20-1 and TRBJ1-5; 8 bases align to TRBD1. This CDR3 has 15 amino acids. Trimming at V came to 6 bases and at J to 4 bases, leaving 11 bases not matched to a gene. CDR1 is DFQATT, CDR2 SNEGSKA, per germline (reference sequence). In nucleotides, the CDR3 is TGCAGTGCCAACGCCGGGGACAGGCAGAATCAGCCCCAGCATTTT. This codes for CSANAGDRQNQPQHF.

V gene TRBV7-2 combines with J gene TRBJ2-1; no definite D call. CDR1 and CDR2 from the germline V gene are SGHTA and FQGNSA. Trimming took 1 base from V and 9 from J, leaving 22 bases between them. The CDR3 extends over 17 amino acids. The CDR3: CASSLVAVGTSASEQFF. The CDR3 DNA reads TGTGCCAGCAGCTTAGTCGCGGTGGGAACGTCCGCGTCTGAGCAGTTCTTC.

This clonotype was seen a few times. The V and J genes are TRBV3-1 and TRBJ2-7; 9 nucleotides line up with TRBD2. The germline V gene encodes CDR1 LGHDT and CDR2 YNNKEL (reference sequence). This CDR3 has 17 amino acids. With V trimmed by 0 bases and J by 2 bases, 8 bases remained unmatched. CDR3 protein: CASSQEVLAGGAYEQYF. The DNA for the CDR3 is TGTGCCAGCAGCCAAGAGGTACTAGCGGGCGGGGCCTACGAGCAGTACTTC.

This clonotype occurred a few times. The gene calls are TRBV20-1 and TRBJ2-7, with D unclear. V lost 6 bases, J lost 4 bases, and 13 bases lay in between. CDR3 length: 12 residues. CDR1 is DFQATT, CDR2 SNEGSKA, per germline (reference sequence). For the CDR3, the DNA is TGCAGTGCCTCCCCGGTCCGATACGAGCAGTACTTC. This sequence encodes CSASPVRYEQYF.

This clonotype was found many times. The chain carries TRBV29-1 and TRBJ1-1; 7 bases map to TRBD1. The CDR3 is 13 residues long. CDR1 and CDR2 (germline): SQVTM, ANQGSEA. The trim removed 7 bases at V and 0 bases at J, leaving 5 bases unmatched. CDR3 sequence reads: CSAGGQMNTEAFF. CDR3 DNA: TGCAGCGCTGGGGGACAGATGAACACTGAAGCTTTCTTT.

The rearrangement joins TRBV12-3 or TRBV12-4 to TRBJ2-5, with 7 positions matching TRBD2. The CDR3 loop spans 17 amino acids. V lost 4 bases to trimming and J lost 3 bases; unmatched junction nucleotides: 14. Here the CDR3 reads CASSYRGGDVAKETQYF. CDR3 nucleotides: TGTGCCAGCAGTTACCGTGGGGGGGACGTGGCCAAAGAGACCCAGTACTTC.

At least ten counts were recorded for this clonotype. This chain connects TRBV5-1 to TRBJ2-7; the D call may be TRBD1 or TRBD2 (5 bases each). Germline CDR1 SGHRS, CDR2 YFSETQ. The CDR3 extends over 13 amino acids. Trimming pared 3 bases from V and 2 bases from J, leaving 9 bases between. CDR3 in DNA: TGCGCCAGCAGCTCCGGGGCCACCTACGAGCAGTACTTC. Protein product: CASSSGATYEQYF.